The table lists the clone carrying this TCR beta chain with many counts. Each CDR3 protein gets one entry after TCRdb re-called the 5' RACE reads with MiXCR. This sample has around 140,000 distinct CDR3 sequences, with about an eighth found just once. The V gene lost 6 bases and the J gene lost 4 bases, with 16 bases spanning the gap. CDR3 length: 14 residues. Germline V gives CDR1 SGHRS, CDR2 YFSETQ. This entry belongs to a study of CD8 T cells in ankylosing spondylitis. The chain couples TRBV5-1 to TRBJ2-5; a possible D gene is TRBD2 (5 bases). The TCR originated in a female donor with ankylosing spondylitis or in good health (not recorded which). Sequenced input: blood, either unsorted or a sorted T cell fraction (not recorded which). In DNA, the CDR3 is TGCGCCAGCAAGAGAACTAGTCGGGGAGAGACCCAGTACTTC. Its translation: CASKRTSRGETQYF.